Reported below is one TCR beta chain. The antigen is undetermined. This entry comes from a study of CD4 T cells in relation to SARS-CoV-2 and coronaviruses. Study overall: ViraFEST: approximately eleven-day antigen culture of PBMCs, then TCR beta CDR3 sequencing. Findings and caveats of the study: According to naive versus memory sequencing, detected responses are memory recall, not newly primed.

CEF-cultured naive and memory CD4+ T cell DNA got survey-level sequencing. Sequencing used immunoSEQ multiplex PCR; TCRdb keeps in-frame clones, though not all of them. The data contain 38,000 or so clones, approximately 80% of them singletons. Germline V lookup: CDR1 LGHDT, CDR2 YNNKEL (reference sequence). V lost 4 bases, J lost 1 base, and 11 bases lay in between. This CDR3 region has 14 residues. The clonotype was recovered from an adult with COVID-19. Sequencing input: memory CD4+ T cells from PBMCs, cultured in vitro. The rearrangement uses TRBV3-1 (or the pseudogene TRBV3-2) and TRBJ2-7; D may be TRBD1 (6 bases). CDR3 coding DNA: TGTGCCAGCAGCCGGAGTACAGGGTCCTACGAGCAGTACTTC. Amino acids: CASSRSTGSYEQYF.